The 8 T cell receptor beta chains reported below all come from one sample, sequenced in a study of immune cell composition in non-small cell lung cancer. This table comes from immunoSEQ multiplex PCR, and its TCRdb copy is limited to in-frame clones, with some not included. The sample contains roughly 2,000 clones, around 72% of which appear only once. Normal lung sampling was at least 3 cm from the tumour, as distant as possible. Sequenced input: non-adjacent lung tissue. The receptors were sampled from a human donor with non-small cell lung cancer.

This clone was found a few times. The rearrangement links TRBV4-1 to TRBJ2-7; the match to TRBD2 covers 7 bases. The V segment lost 2 bases and the J segment 2 bases; nucleotides outside the gene matches: 3. The CDR3 is 14 amino acids. The germline CDR1 and CDR2 sequences are MGHRA and YSYEKL. CDR3 sequence: CASSQLGTTYEQYF. Written as DNA, the CDR3 is TGCGCCAGCAGCCAACTCGGGACTACCTACGAGCAGTACTTC.

CDR3 sequence: CASSQSPAVGGGGYTF. CDR3 coding DNA: TGCGCCAGCAGTCAATCCCCCGCAGTTGGGGGAGGAGGCTACACCTTC. The chain carries TRBV23-1 and TRBJ1-2; TRBD1 is a possible D gene (5 bases). TRBV23-1 is recorded as an ORF, its role being uncertain. With 0 bases removed from V and 8 bases from J, the gap between germline ends came to 19 bases. The CDR3 is 16 amino acids.

The chain employs TRBV6-4 and TRBJ1-1, with D hard to call. Germline V gene lookup returns CDR1 MRHNA and CDR2 SNTAGT. The CDR3 is 14 amino acids. The V end lost 4 bases, the J end lost 1 base, and 10 bases lay between the germline ends. The CDR3 reads CASSAAPGNTEAFF. CDR3 in DNA: TGTGCCAGCAGTGCCGCCCCGGGGAACACTGAAGCTTTCTTT.

This sequence joins TRBV29-1 and TRBJ2-3, with D possibly TRBD1 on 5 matching bases. Germline V gene data show CDR1 as SQVTM and CDR2 as ANQGSEA. Trimming pared 2 bases from V and 1 base from J, leaving 10 bases between. The CDR3 spans 14 residues. This CDR3 reads CSVEWQGGTDTQYF. DNA for the CDR3: TGCAGCGTTGAATGGCAGGGCGGCACAGATACGCAGTATTTT.

This clone appeared a single time. V and J are TRBV28 and TRBJ1-3, with 10 nucleotides matching TRBD1. Per germline, CDR1 MDHEN and CDR2 SYDVKM. Unmatched junction bases numbered 5, after V lost 4 bases and J lost 5 bases. The length of the CDR3 is 15 residues. The CDR3 is CASSSRGQGRNTIYF. The CDR3 DNA follows: TGTGCCAGCAGTTCGCGGGGACAGGGGAGAAACACCATATATTTT.

The gene calls are TRBV15 and TRBJ2-3; 9 nucleotides match TRBD2. Germline CDR1 and CDR2: LNHNV and YYDKDF (reference sequence). With V trimmed by 0 bases and J by 0 bases, 10 bases remained unmatched. This CDR3 region has 19 residues. The CDR3 is CATSRDRVSGGTSTDTQYF. CDR3 bases: TGTGCCACCAGCAGAGATCGGGTTAGCGGGGGAACTAGCACAGATACGCAGTATTTT.

This clone was picked up a small number of times. The gene calls are TRBV5-1 and TRBJ2-1; D is ambiguous. The V end lost 5 bases, the J end lost 8 bases, and 17 bases lay between the germline ends. This CDR3 is built from 14 residues. Looked up from germline, CDR1 is SGHRS and CDR2 is YFSETQ. This CDR3 reads CASSTATDSYEQFF. The CDR3, as DNA: TGCGCCAGCAGTACGGCCACCGACTCCTATGAGCAGTTCTTC.

V and J are TRBV4-3 and TRBJ2-5, with TRBD2 identical over 7 bases. The J call may be in error: the DNA end matches TRBJ2-7 better. The length of the CDR3 is 15 residues. Germline lookup yields CDR1 LGHNA and CDR2 YSLEER. The CDR3 bases are TGCGCCAGCAGCCAAGAATCTAGCGGCACCTACGAGCAGTACTTC. Its protein is CASSQESSGTYEQYF.